Shown below are 23 T cell receptor beta chains from a single sample sequenced in a study of T cell changes during pregnancy in multiple sclerosis. Some clones are missing from TCRdb's copy, which holds only in-frame ones; the method was immunoSEQ multiplex PCR. The top ten hold around 0.96% of the sample, which has about 75,000 clones, about 89% seen once. The sample here was peripheral blood, taken in the first trimester of pregnancy. These receptors were collected from a female donor in good health, enrolled as a control in a pregnancy study.

This chain links TRBV11-2 with TRBJ2-7, with 13 bases fitting TRBD2. The J segment lost 6 bases and the V segment lost 1 base, leaving 6 bases of the junction unmatched. This CDR3 is built from 16 residues. CDR1 SGHAT and CDR2 FQNNGV come from the germline V gene. Here the CDR3 reads CASSLGLAGGLGEQYF. The CDR3 nucleotides are TGTGCCAGCAGCTTAGGACTAGCGGGAGGTCTGGGCGAGCAGTACTTC.

This chain uses TRBV28 with TRBJ2-1, with 9 positions matching TRBD1. Germline-derived CDR1 and CDR2 are MDHEN and SYDVKM. The CDR3 contains 15 residues. Trimming removed 5 bases from V and 6 bases from J; junction bases left unmatched: 8. CDR3 protein: CASSPPGQGANEQFF. CDR3 in DNA: TGTGCCAGCAGTCCCCCGGGACAGGGTGCCAATGAGCAGTTCTTC.

This clone came up a few times. The chain links TRBV6-5 to TRBJ1-5, with TRBD1 identical over 7 bases. Germline loops: CDR1 MNHEY, CDR2 SVGAGI. The J segment lost 0 bases and the V segment lost 5 bases, leaving 4 bases of the junction unmatched. The length of the CDR3 is 15 residues. Here the CDR3 reads CASSTGTASNQPQHF. The DNA for the CDR3 is TGTGCCAGCAGTACCGGGACAGCTAGCAATCAGCCCCAGCATTTT.

A single count supports this clone. This CDR3 is CASSQRLAGGPRHEQFF. The CDR3 DNA reads TGCGCCAGCAGCCAGCGACTAGCGGGGGGCCCCAGGCATGAGCAGTTCTTC. The chain links TRBV5-1 to TRBJ2-1; 13 positions match TRBD2. This CDR3 spans 17 amino acids. Germline V gene lookup returns CDR1 SGHRS and CDR2 YFSETQ. V dropped 4 bases and J dropped 8; count of bases not matched to a gene: 12.

The V and J genes are TRBV7-9 and TRBJ2-2, with TRBD2 as a possible D gene (6 bases). This CDR3 contains 16 residues. The germline gives CDR1 SEHNR, CDR2 FQNEAQ (reference sequence). V shed 3 bases and J shed 11 bases, with 22 bases lying between them. The CDR3: CASSLGNMGGRVELFF. The CDR3 region has the DNA TGTGCCAGCAGCTTGGGTAACATGGGAGGACGAGTCGAGCTGTTTTTT.

The gene calls are TRBV18 and TRBJ1-1; 7 bases agree with TRBD1. CDR1 KGHSH and CDR2 LQKENI come from the germline V gene. With 4 bases clipped from V and 7 bases from J, the junction kept 6 bases outside the gene matches. CDR3 size: 13 residues. Here the CDR3 reads CASSRDRRYEAFF. The CDR3 DNA reads as TGTGCCAGCTCACGGGACAGAAGATATGAAGCTTTCTTT. The full variable domain, rest sourced from reference TRBV18 and TRBJ1-1, is NAGVMQNPRHLVRRRGQEARLRCSPMKGHSHVYWYRQLPEEGLKFMVYLQKENIIDESGMPKERFSAEFPKEGPSILRIQQVVRGDSAAYFCASSRDRRYEAFFGQGTRLTVV.

The V gene is TRBV27, the J gene TRBJ2-7; D is undetermined. The V gene's germline CDR1 is MNHEY and CDR2 SMNVEV (reference sequence). This CDR3 spans 15 amino acids. Trimming cost V 2 bases and J 3 bases, with 14 bases left between them. The CDR3 protein is CASSLLGMAIYEQYF. The CDR3 DNA follows: TGTGCCAGCAGTTTACTAGGCATGGCTATCTACGAGCAGTACTTC.

The chain uses TRBV29-1 and TRBJ1-3; D possibly corresponds to TRBD1 (5 bases). Germline V gene lookup returns CDR1 SQVTM and CDR2 ANQGSEA. V lost 4 bases and J 0 bases, leaving 19 bases between the germline ends. This CDR3 has 17 amino acids. The CDR3 loop reads CSVVWSTATRSGNTIYF. The DNA of the CDR3 is TGCAGCGTTGTTTGGTCGACAGCTACCCGCTCTGGAAACACCATATATTTT.

The chain has TRBV19 and TRBJ1-4; D gene uncertain. Germline loops: CDR1 LNHDA, CDR2 SQIVND (reference sequence). V was shortened by 3 bases and J by 8 bases, with 16 bases between the two germline ends. This CDR3 spans 15 amino acids. This chain's CDR3 is CASSIGGQAWEKLFF. DNA of the CDR3: TGTGCCAGTAGTATCGGCGGGCAGGCGTGGGAAAAACTGTTTTTT.

The genes are TRBV7-2 and TRBJ1-1; D perhaps matches TRBD1 (5 bases). This CDR3 contains 17 residues. Per the germline V gene, CDR1 is SGHTA and CDR2 is FQGNSA. Trimming took off 4 bases at V and 0 bases at J, with 18 bases between the two ends. The CDR3 loop is CASSYRDPRRVNTEAFF. The CDR3 region has the DNA TGTGCCAGCAGCTACCGGGACCCACGGAGGGTGAACACTGAAGCTTTCTTT.

This chain uses TRBV29-1 with TRBJ2-7, with 9 positions matching TRBD2. The V and J ends lost 5 bases and 0 bases, in that order; junction bases with no gene match: 5. Germline assignment: CDR1 SQVTM and CDR2 ANQGSEA. The CDR3 consists of 14 residues. The CDR3 region has the DNA TGCAGCGTTCCTGCGGGGGGGGTCTCCTACGAGCAGTACTTC. This encodes CSVPAGGVSYEQYF.

The chain couples TRBV7-9 to TRBJ2-3; D is possibly TRBD1 (5 bases). The V gene's germline CDR1 is SEHNR and CDR2 FQNEAQ (reference sequence). The CDR3 loop spans 14 amino acids. V was trimmed by 5 bases and J by 2 bases, leaving 11 bases between them. CDR3 in DNA: TGTGCCAGCAGCCCTAGGGGATCCACAGATACGCAGTATTTT. This gives the protein CASSPRGSTDTQYF.

The chain uses TRBV5-4 and TRBJ2-7; 11 bases map to TRBD1. Germline CDR1 reads SGHNT; CDR2 reads YYREEE (reference sequence). This CDR3 is 15 amino acids long. The junction had 7 bases not matched to a gene; V was cut back by 5 bases and J by 3 bases. The chain's CDR3 is CASSFPGTGGYEQYF. The CDR3 region has the DNA TGTGCCAGCAGTTTCCCCGGGACAGGGGGCTACGAGCAGTACTTC.

The chain couples TRBV27 to TRBJ1-2, with 8 nucleotides matching TRBD1. The length of the CDR3 is 14 residues. Germline trimming cut 5 bases from V and 4 bases from J; bases unmatched to any gene: 6. Germline V gives CDR1 MNHEY, CDR2 SMNVEV (reference sequence). The CDR3 loop is CASSPGTGSYGYTF. CDR3 in DNA: TGTGCCAGCAGTCCCGGGACAGGAAGCTATGGCTACACCTTC.

The CDR3 DNA follows: TGTGCCAGCAGTCGTTCGGGACTAGCGGGAGAAGATACGCAGTATTTT. Its translation is CASSRSGLAGEDTQYF. This chain links TRBV27 with TRBJ2-3; TRBD2 agrees at 14 bases. The CDR3 has 16 amino acids. CDR1 and CDR2 (germline): MNHEY, SMNVEV (reference sequence). V dropped 5 bases and J dropped 5; count of bases not matched to a gene: 6.

This chain connects TRBV29-1 to TRBJ1-4; weak D call: TRBD1 (6 bases). V was shortened by 6 bases and J by 2 bases, with 10 bases between the two germline ends. The germline gives CDR1 SQVTM, CDR2 ANQGSEA. The CDR3 length is 13 residues. CDR3 amino acids: CSVLQGTNEKLFF. Here the CDR3 DNA reads TGCAGCGTCTTACAGGGCACTAATGAAAAACTGTTTTTT.

V usage is TRBV7-9 and J usage is TRBJ1-1; TRBD1 aligns across 10 bases. The CDR3 sequence is 17 residues long. J gave up 5 bases and V 5 bases, and 14 bases lay outside the gene matches. Germline V gene sequence: CDR1 SEHNR, CDR2 FQNEAQ (reference sequence). The CDR3: CASSPRDRGQALTEAFF. The DNA for the CDR3 is TGTGCCAGCAGCCCACGGGACAGGGGCCAGGCCCTAACTGAAGCTTTCTTT.

The gene calls are TRBV5-1 and TRBJ2-1, with TRBD2 matching 8 bases. J gave up 4 bases and V 8 bases, and 8 bases lay outside the gene matches. CDR1 is SGHRS, CDR2 YFSETQ, per germline. There are 14 residues in the CDR3. Written as DNA, the CDR3 is TGCGCCAGTGGAAGGGCGGGGGGTTACAATGAGCAGTTCTTC. Amino acids: CASGRAGGYNEQFF. Variable domain in full (rest from reference TRBV5-1 and TRBJ2-1): KAGVTQTPRYLIKTRGQQVTLSCSPISGHRSVSWYQQTPGQGLQFLFEYFSETQRNKGNFPGRFSGRQFSNSRSEMNVSTLELGDSALYLCASGRAGGYNEQFFGPGTRLTVL.

This clone was seen once. The chain couples TRBV12-5 to TRBJ1-1; TRBD1 matches at 7 bases. The J segment lost 1 base and the V segment lost 1 base, leaving 3 bases of the junction unmatched. Germline V CDR1 and CDR2: LGHNT, FRNRAP. The CDR3 consists of 15 residues. CDR3: CASGLARDRNTEAFF. The CDR3 DNA reads as TGTGCTAGTGGTTTGGCACGGGACAGGAACACTGAAGCTTTCTTT.

The chain uses TRBV5-1 and TRBJ2-1; 8 nucleotides align to TRBD2. The CDR3 is 14 residues long. V trimming: 2 bases; J trimming: 6 bases; junction bases outside the gene matches: 4. In germline, CDR1 is SGHRS, CDR2 YFSETQ. CDR3 sequence (DNA): TGCGCCAGCAGCTTTGAGCGGGGGCTCAATGAGCAGTTCTTC. This translates into CASSFERGLNEQFF.

The chain's CDR3 is CSGGGREEKGYGYTF. The CDR3 DNA follows: TGCAGCGGCGGAGGTAGGGAGGAGAAGGGTTATGGCTACACCTTC. V is TRBV29-1 and J is TRBJ1-2, with D unresolved. CDR1 is SQVTM and CDR2 is ANQGSEA in the germline V gene. The CDR3 runs 15 residues. Trimming removed 7 bases from V and 5 bases from J, with 23 bases in between.

This chain joins TRBV19 and TRBJ1-5; maybe TRBD1 (6 bases). The CDR3 has 14 residues. The germline CDR1 and CDR2 sequences are LNHDA and SQIVND (reference sequence). Trimming took 0 bases from V and 7 from J, leaving 10 bases between them. The CDR3: CASSIDHREQPQHF. The CDR3 DNA follows: TGTGCCAGTAGTATAGACCACAGGGAACAGCCCCAGCATTTT.

The J gene is TRBJ2-1, the V gene TRBV7-2; a possible D gene is TRBD2 (6 bases). The CDR3 is made up of 15 amino acids. V was trimmed by 5 bases and J by 2 bases, leaving 13 bases between them. Germline V gene lookup returns CDR1 SGHTA and CDR2 FQGNSA. CDR3 nucleotides: TGTGCCAGCAGCCGAAGCGGGCTGACCTACAATGAGCAGTTCTTC. Protein sequence: CASSRSGLTYNEQFF. Together with reference TRBV7-2 and TRBJ2-1, the CDR3 gives the full variable domain: GAGVSQSPSNKVTEKGKDVELRCDPISGHTALYWYRQSLGQGLEFLIYFQGNSAPDKSGLPSDRFSAERTGGSVSTLTIQRTQQEDSAVYLCASSRSGLTYNEQFFGPGTRLTVL.